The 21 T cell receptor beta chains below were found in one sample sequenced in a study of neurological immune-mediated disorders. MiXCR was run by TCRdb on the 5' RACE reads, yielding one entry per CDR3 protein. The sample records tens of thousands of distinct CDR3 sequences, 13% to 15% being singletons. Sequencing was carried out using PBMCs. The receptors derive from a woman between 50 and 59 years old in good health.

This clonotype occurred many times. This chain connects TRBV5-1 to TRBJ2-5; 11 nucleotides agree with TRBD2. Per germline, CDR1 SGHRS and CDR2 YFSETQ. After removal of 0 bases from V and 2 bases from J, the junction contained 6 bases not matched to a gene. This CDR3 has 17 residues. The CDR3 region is CASSLGPTSGDQETQYF. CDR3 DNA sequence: TGCGCCAGCAGCTTGGGGCCGACTAGCGGGGATCAAGAGACCCAGTACTTC. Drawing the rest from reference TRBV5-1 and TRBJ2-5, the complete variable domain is KAGVTQTPRYLIKTRGQQVTLSCSPISGHRSVSWYQQTPGQGLQFLFEYFSETQRNKGNFPGRFSGRQFSNSRSEMNVSTLELGDSALYLCASSLGPTSGDQETQYFGPGTRLLVL.

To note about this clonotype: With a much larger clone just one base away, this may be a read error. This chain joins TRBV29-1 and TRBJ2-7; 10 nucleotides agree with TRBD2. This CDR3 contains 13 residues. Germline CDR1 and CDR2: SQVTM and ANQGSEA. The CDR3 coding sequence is TGCAGCGTGGGACTAGCGAATAACTACGAGCGGTACTTC. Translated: CSVGLANNYERYF.

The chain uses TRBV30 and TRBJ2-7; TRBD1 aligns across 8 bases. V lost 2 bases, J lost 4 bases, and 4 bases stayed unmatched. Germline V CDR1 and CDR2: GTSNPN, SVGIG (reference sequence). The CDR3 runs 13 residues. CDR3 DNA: TGTGCCTGGAGTCTAACAGGGGGGTACGAGCAGTACTTC. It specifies CAWSLTGGYEQYF.

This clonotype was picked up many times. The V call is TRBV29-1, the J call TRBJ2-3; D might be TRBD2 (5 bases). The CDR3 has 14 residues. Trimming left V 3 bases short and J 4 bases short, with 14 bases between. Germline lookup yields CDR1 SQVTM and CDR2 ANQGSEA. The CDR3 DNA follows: TGCAGCGTTGAGATTCTCCTAGCAGCAGATACGCAGTATTTT. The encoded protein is CSVEILLAADTQYF.

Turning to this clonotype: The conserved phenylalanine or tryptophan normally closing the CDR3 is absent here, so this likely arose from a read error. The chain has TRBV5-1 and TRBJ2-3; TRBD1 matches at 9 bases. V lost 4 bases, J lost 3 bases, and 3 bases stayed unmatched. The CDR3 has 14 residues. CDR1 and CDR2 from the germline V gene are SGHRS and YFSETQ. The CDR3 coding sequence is TGCGCCAGCAGCCAGACAGGGGGTACAGATACGCAGTATATT. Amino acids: CASSQTGGTDTQYI.

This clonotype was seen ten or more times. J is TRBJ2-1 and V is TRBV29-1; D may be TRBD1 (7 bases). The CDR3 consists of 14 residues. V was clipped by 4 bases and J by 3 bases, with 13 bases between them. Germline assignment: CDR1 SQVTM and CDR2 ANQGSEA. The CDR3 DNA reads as TGCAGCGTTGCAGGGGGAGGAATCTACAATGAGCAGTTCTTC. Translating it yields CSVAGGGIYNEQFF.

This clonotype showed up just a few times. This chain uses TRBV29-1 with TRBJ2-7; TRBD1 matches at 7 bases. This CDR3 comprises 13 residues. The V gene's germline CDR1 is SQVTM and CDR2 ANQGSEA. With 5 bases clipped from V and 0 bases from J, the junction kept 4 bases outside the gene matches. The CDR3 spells CSVRTGISYEQYF. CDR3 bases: TGCAGCGTTCGGACAGGAATCTCCTACGAGCAGTACTTC.

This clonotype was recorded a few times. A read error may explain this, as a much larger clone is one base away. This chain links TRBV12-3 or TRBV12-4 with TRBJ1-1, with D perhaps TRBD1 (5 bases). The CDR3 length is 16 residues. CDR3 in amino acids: CVSTIFGGGPPTEAFF. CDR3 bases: TGTGTCAGCACCATCTTCGGCGGGGGTCCGCCCACTGAAGCTTTCTTT.

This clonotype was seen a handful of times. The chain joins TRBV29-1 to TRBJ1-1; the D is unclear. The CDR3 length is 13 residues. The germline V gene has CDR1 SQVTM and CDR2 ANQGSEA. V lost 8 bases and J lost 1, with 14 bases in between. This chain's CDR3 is CSSGGAENTEAFF. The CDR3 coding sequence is TGCAGCTCTGGCGGAGCAGAGAACACTGAAGCTTTCTTT.

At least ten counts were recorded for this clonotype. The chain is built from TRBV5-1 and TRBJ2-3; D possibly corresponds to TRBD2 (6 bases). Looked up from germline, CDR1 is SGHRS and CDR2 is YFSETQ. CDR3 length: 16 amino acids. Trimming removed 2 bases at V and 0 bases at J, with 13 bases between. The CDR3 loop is CASSFGGMTSTDTQYF. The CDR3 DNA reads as TGCGCCAGCAGCTTTGGGGGGATGACTAGCACAGATACGCAGTATTTT.

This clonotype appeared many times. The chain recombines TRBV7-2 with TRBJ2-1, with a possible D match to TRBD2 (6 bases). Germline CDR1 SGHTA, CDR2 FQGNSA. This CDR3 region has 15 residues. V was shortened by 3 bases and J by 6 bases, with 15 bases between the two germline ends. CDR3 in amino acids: CASSFSGDASNEQFF. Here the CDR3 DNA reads TGTGCCAGCAGCTTCTCGGGGGACGCTTCCAATGAGCAGTTCTTC.

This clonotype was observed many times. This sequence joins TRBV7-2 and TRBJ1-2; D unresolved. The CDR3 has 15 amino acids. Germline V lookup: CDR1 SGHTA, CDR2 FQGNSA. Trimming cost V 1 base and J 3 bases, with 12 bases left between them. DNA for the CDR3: TGTGCCAGCAGCTTAGATGGCAGTGGGTACTATGGCTACACCTTC. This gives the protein CASSLDGSGYYGYTF.

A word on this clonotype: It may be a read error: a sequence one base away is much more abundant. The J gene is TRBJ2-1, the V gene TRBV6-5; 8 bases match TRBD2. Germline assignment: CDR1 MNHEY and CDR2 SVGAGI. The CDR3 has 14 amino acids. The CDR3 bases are TGTACCAGCGGGAGAACCACGGGCTACAATGAGCAGTTCTTC. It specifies CTSGRTTGYNEQFF.

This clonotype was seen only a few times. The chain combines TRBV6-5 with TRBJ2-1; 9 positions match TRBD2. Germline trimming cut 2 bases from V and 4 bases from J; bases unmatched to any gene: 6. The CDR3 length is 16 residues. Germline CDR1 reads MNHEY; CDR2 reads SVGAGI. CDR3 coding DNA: TGTGCCAGCAGTTACATAAGCGGGGGGTCGTACAATGAGCAGTTCTTC. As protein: CASSYISGGSYNEQFF.

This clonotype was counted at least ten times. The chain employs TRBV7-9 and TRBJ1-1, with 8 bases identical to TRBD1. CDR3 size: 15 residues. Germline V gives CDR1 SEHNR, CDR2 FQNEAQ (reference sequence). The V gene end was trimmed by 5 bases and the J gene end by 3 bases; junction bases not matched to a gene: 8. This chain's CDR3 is CASSPRTGTYTEAFF. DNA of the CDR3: TGTGCCAGCAGCCCGCGGACAGGGACCTACACTGAAGCTTTCTTT. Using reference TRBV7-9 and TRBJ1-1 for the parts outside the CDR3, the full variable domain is DTGVSQNPRHKITKRGQNVTFRCDPISEHNRLYWYRQTLGQGPEFLTYFQNEAQLEKSRLLSDRFSAERPKGSFSTLEIQRTEQGDSAMYLCASSPRTGTYTEAFFGQGTRLTVV.

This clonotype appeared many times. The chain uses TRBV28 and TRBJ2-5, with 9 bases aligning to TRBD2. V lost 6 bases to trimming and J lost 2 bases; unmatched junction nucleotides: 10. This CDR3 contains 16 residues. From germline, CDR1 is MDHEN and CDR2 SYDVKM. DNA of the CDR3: TGTGCCAGCAGCCGTTTGGGAGCGGGGGGACAAGAGACCCAGTACTTC. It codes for CASSRLGAGGQETQYF. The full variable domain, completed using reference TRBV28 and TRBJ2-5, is DVKVTQSSRYLVKRTGEKVFLECVQDMDHENMFWYRQDPGLGLRLIYFSYDVKMKEKGDIPEGYSVSREKKERFSLILESASTNQTSMYLCASSRLGAGGQETQYFGPGTRLLVL.

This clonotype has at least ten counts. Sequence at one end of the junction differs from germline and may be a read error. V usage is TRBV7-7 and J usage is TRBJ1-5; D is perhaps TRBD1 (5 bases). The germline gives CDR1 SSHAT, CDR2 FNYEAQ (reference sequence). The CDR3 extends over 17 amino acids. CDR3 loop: CASRPCPGPYFHQPQHF. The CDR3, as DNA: TGTGCTAGCAGGCCTTGTCCGGGACCCTACTTTCATCAGCCCCAGCATTTT.

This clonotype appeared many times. CDR3 DNA: TGTGCCATTGGGACTGATTTCGGCTACACCTTC. It translates to CAIGTDFGYTF. The rearrangement links TRBV12-3 or TRBV12-4 to TRBJ1-2; a weak D match, TRBD1 (5 bases). The CDR3 consists of 11 residues. Trimming pared 10 bases from V and 8 bases from J, leaving 14 bases between.

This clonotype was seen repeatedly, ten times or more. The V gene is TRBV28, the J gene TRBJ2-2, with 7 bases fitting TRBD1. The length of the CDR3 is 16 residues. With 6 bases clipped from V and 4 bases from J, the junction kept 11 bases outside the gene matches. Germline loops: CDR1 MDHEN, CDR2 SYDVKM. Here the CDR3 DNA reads TGTGCCAGCAGCTTAAGGGGGCGCGGAGGCACCGGGGAGCTGTTTTTT. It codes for CASSLRGRGGTGELFF.

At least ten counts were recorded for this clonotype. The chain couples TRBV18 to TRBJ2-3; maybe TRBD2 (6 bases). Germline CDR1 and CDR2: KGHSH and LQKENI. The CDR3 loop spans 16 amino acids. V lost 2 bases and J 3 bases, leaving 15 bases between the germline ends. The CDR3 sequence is CASSPSGEVVTDTQYF. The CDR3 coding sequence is TGTGCCAGCTCACCATCGGGGGAGGTCGTGACAGATACGCAGTATTTT.

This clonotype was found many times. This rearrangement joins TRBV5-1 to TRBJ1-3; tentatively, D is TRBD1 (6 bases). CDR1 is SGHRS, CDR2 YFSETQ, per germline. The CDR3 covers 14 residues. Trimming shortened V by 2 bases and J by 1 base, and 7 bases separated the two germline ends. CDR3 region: CASSLQGSGNTIYF. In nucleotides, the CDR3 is TGCGCCAGCAGCTTACAGGGTTCTGGAAACACCATATATTTT.